These 8 T cell receptor beta chains came from one sample sequenced in a study of shared clonotypes between healthy human individuals. Profiled with immunoSEQ multiplex PCR; TCRdb holds only in-frame clones, not every one. The data contain about 480,000 clones, 79% of them singletons. Sequencing was carried out using PBMCs. Receptors were obtained from a woman aged 40 to 55 in good health. Some clones in this sample may be carry-over from other donors' samples.

The rearrangement uses TRBV5-8 and TRBJ1-1, with a tentative D call TRBD1 (5 bases). In germline, CDR1 is SGHTS, CDR2 YDEGEE. Trimming shortened V by 4 bases and J by 2 bases, and 18 bases separated the two germline ends. The CDR3 length is 16 residues. The CDR3 nucleotides read TGTGCCAGCAGCCAAAGGGTGTGGACAACTAACACTGAAGCTTTCTTT. It specifies CASSQRVWTTNTEAFF.

The CDR3 loop is CASSRSGGFNEQYF. The CDR3 coding sequence is TGTGCCAGCAGTCGTTCAGGGGGCTTTAACGAGCAGTACTTC. This chain uses TRBV27 with TRBJ2-7; TRBD1 agrees at 8 bases. This CDR3 is built from 14 residues. The V segment lost 5 bases and the J segment 5 bases; nucleotides outside the gene matches: 8. Germline loops: CDR1 MNHEY, CDR2 SMNVEV (reference sequence).

The rearrangement joins TRBV4-2 to TRBJ2-5; D is unresolved. Matching the DNA end better, TRBJ2-7 makes the J call doubtful. There are 15 residues in the CDR3. CDR1 is LGHNA, CDR2 YNFKEQ, per germline. CDR3 residues: CASSQETRVTHEQYF. Written as DNA, the CDR3 is TGTGCCAGCAGCCAAGAGACACGGGTCACCCACGAGCAGTACTTC.

The chain links TRBV5-4 to TRBJ2-2, with TRBD2 matching over 13 bases. Unmatched junction bases numbered 3, after V lost 0 bases and J lost 7 bases. The CDR3 covers 16 residues. Germline V gene data show CDR1 as SGHNT and CDR2 as YYREEE (reference sequence). CDR3 amino acids: CASSLVLAGGVGELFF. CDR3 DNA sequence: TGTGCCAGCAGCTTGGTACTAGCGGGAGGGGTCGGGGAGCTGTTTTTT. Based on the CDR3 plus reference TRBV5-4 and TRBJ2-2, the full variable domain is ETGVTQSPTHLIKTRGQQVTLRCSSQSGHNTVSWYQQALGQGPQFIFQYYREEENGRGNFPPRFSGLQFPNYSSELNVNALELDDSALYLCASSLVLAGGVGELFFGEGSRLTVL.

The V call is TRBV6-1, the J call TRBJ2-3; 8 positions agree with TRBD2. Germline CDR1 reads MNHNS; CDR2 reads SASEGT. CDR3 length: 14 amino acids. V lost 6 bases to trimming and J lost 1 base; unmatched junction nucleotides: 3. CDR3 bases: TGTGCCAGCAGGGCGGGAGGCGGCACAGATACGCAGTATTTT. The encoded protein is CASRAGGGTDTQYF.

V is TRBV19 and J is TRBJ1-4; D is perhaps TRBD1 (5 bases). CDR1 is LNHDA and CDR2 is SQIVND in the germline V gene (reference sequence). The CDR3 has 15 amino acids. Between the trimmed V and J ends, which lost 2 bases and 3 bases, there was a span of 10 bases. The CDR3 spells CASSIMGDPNEKLFF. In DNA form, the CDR3 reads TGTGCCAGTAGTATAATGGGGGATCCTAATGAAAAACTGTTTTTT.

The rearrangement joins TRBV6-1 to TRBJ2-7; TRBD2 agrees at 11 bases. Germline lookup yields CDR1 MNHNS and CDR2 SASEGT. The CDR3 has 15 residues. With V trimmed by 2 bases and J by 6 bases, 6 bases remained unmatched. CDR3: CASSESLAGGIEQYF. The CDR3 DNA follows: TGTGCCAGCAGTGAAAGCCTAGCGGGAGGTATCGAGCAGTACTTC.

The rearrangement joins TRBV5-1 to TRBJ1-3; 8 bases agree with TRBD1. The junction had 5 bases not matched to a gene; V was cut back by 2 bases and J by 4 bases. The CDR3 is 15 residues long. The germline CDR1 and CDR2 sequences are SGHRS and YFSETQ. CDR3 loop: CASSLQGDDGNTIYF. For the CDR3, the DNA is TGCGCCAGCAGCTTACAGGGGGACGACGGAAACACCATATATTTT.